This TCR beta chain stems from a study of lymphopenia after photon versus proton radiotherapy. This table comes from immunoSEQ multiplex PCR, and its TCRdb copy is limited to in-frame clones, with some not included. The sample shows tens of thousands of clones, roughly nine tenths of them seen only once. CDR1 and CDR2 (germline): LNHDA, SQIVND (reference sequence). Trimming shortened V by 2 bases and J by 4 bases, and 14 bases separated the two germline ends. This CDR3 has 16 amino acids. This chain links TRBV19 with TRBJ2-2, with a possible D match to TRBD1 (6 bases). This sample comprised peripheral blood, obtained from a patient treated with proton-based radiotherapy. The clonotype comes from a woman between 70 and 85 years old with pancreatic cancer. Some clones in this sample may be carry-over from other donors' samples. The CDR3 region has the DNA TGTGCCAGTAGTATATCCCCAGGGGCCGGCACCGGGGAGCTGTTTTTT. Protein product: CASSISPGAGTGELFF.